The source of this T cell receptor (beta chain) is a study of Graves' ophthalmopathy and Graves' hyperthyroidism. Study findings and constraints: Most clonotypes expanded in thyroid above 0.001 frequency were present in blood too.

The diagnosis combined clinical symptoms, thyroxine, TRAb, thyroid ultrasound and orbital computed tomography scans. This clonotype was recorded a few times. Its antigen remains unidentified. V was clipped by 7 bases and J by 1 base; unmatched bases: 12. The CDR3 sequence is 16 residues long. Germline V gene sequence: CDR1 LNHDA, CDR2 SQIVND (reference sequence). Using RNA transcripts, the TCR beta CDR3 regions were amplified. The workflow started with a first-round RT-PCR run with HTBI primers and then moved on to a second-round multiplex PCR. TCRdb fed the multiplex PCR reads into MiXCR, producing one record per CDR3 protein. The data hold about 640,000 distinct CDR3 sequences, with approximately 39% observed a single time.

Material: peripheral blood. This rearrangement joins TRBV19 to TRBJ1-1, with 7 bases matching TRBD1. The sequence was collected from an adult man with Graves' ophthalmopathy. CDR3 in DNA: TGTGCCAGTACCCTCAGACGACAGGGCCGGAACACTGAAGCTTTCTTT. Its protein is CASTLRRQGRNTEAFF.